Listed below are T cell receptor beta chains from one sample, sequenced in a study of beta chain features in type 1 diabetes. Here immunoSEQ multiplex PCR was the method, and the copy in TCRdb shows in-frame clones only, minus some. The sample carries approximately 170,000 clones, around 7.8% recorded once. Sequenced: central memory CD4+ T cells from blood. The receptors stem from a woman aged 40 to 50 with type 1 diabetes. Both conserved end residues are part of each CDR3. Each record gives: clone size, CDR3 length, D gene, J gene, V gene, CDR3 DNA, CDR3 protein. A D gene is named only where the DNA matches it firmly. Size is omitted from some rows. Given values are once, few, many or a class for expanded clones.

>-|14|-|TRBJ1-2|TRBV9
TGTGCCAGCAGCGTAGACAGCCCTATTGCGGGCTACACCTTC
CASSVDSPIAGYTF
>-|14|TRBD1|TRBJ2-7|TRBV19
TGTGCCAGTAGTATGGGGACAGGGTCCTACGAGCAGTACTTC
CASSMGTGSYEQYF
>many|12|-|TRBJ2-7|TRBV28
TGTGCCAGCAGGGGCAGATCCTACGAGCAGTACTTC
CASRGRSYEQYF
>few|11|-|TRBJ2-7|TRBV4-2
TGTGCCAGCGGGAGGTTCGACGAGCAGTACTTC
CASGRFDEQYF
>-|14|TRBD1|TRBJ1-1|TRBV5-1
TGCGCCAGCGGACAGGGGGCCGAGAACACTGAAGCTTTCTTT
CASGQGAENTEAFF
>few|17|TRBD2|TRBJ2-7|TRBV7-2
TGTGCCAGCAGCTTAGGGCTAGGAGGAGCGGGAGAATACGAGCAGTACTTC
CASSLGLGGAGEYEQYF
>-|13|-|TRBJ2-7|TRBV6-6
TGTGCCAGCAGTTCCTCAACCCGGGGGGAGCAGTACTTC
CASSSSTRGEQYF
>few|13|TRBD1|TRBJ2-7|TRBV5-1
TGCGCCAGCAGCTTGGACAGGGGGAACGAGCAGTACTTC
CASSLDRGNEQYF
>few|13|-|TRBJ1-3|TRBV15
TGTGCCACCAGCAGGGGGCTGGGCGACACCATATATTTT
CATSRGLGDTIYF
>-|15|TRBD1|TRBJ2-5|TRBV19
TGTGCCAGTAGTTGGGGGGACAGGAACCAAGAGACCCAGTACTTC
CASSWGDRNQETQYF
>many|14|-|TRBJ2-6|TRBV5-1
TGCGCCAGCGCCACTGGCTCTGGGGCCAACGTCCTGACTTTC
CASATGSGANVLTF
>-|15|TRBD1|TRBJ2-7|TRBV7-3
TGTGCCAGCAGCGTGGGACAGGAAACTTCCTACGAGCAGTACTTC
CASSVGQETSYEQYF
>-|14|TRBD2|TRBJ2-4|TRBV6-5
TGTGCCAGCAGTGTCAGGCGGGGGGAAAACATTCAGTACTTC
CASSVRRGENIQYF
>few|13|-|TRBJ1-2|TRBV6-5
TGTGCCAGCAGGGACACAGGTTGGAAGGGCTACACCTTC
CASRDTGWKGYTF
>-|14|-|TRBJ1-2|TRBV5-1
TGCGCCAGCAGCCCCGAGGCCCGCTCGGATGGCTACACCTTC
CASSPEARSDGYTF
>-|13|-|TRBJ2-5|TRBV2
TGTGCCAGCAGGTGGACAGTTGAAGAGACCCAGTACTTC
CASRWTVEETQYF
>-|12|-|TRBJ2-3|TRBV14
TGTGCCAGCAGCTCGGGGAGGTGGACGCAGTATTTT
CASSSGRWTQYF
>many|11|-|TRBJ1-4|TRBV7-2
TGTGCCAGCAGCGACTCGGCTAAACTGTTTTTT
CASSDSAKLFF
>-|15|TRBD2|TRBJ2-3|TRBV18
TGTGCCAGCTCTTCGACTAGCGGCATCACAGATACGCAGTATTTT
CASSSTSGITDTQYF
>few|13|TRBD1|TRBJ2-1|TRBV6-4
TGTGCCAGCGGACAGGGACGCTACAATGAGCAGTTCTTC
CASGQGRYNEQFF
>few|18|-|TRBJ1-3|TRBV30
TGTGCCTGGAGTTCGTGGACTTCATCGGGAGTGCGGGGAAACACCATATATTTT
CAWSSWTSSGVRGNTIYF
>-|14|-|TRBJ1-2|TRBV9
TGTGCCAGCAGCGTCGGCAGGTTCCCCTTGGGCTACACCTTC
CASSVGRFPLGYTF
>few|13|-|TRBJ2-5|TRBV6-5
TGTGCCAGCAGTCCGACAAGCCAAGAGACCCAGTACTTC
CASSPTSQETQYF
>few|15|TRBD1|TRBJ2-5|TRBV27
TGTGCCAGCAGTTTTGGACAGGGGCTGGGGGAGACCCAGTACTTC
CASSFGQGLGETQYF
>-|16|-|TRBJ1-6|TRBV6-6
TGTGCCAGCAGTTACTCGATGAGTCTGTATAATTCACCCCTCCACTTT
CASSYSMSLYNSPLHF
>few|15|-|TRBJ2-7|TRBV28
TGTGCCAGCTCTTCCGGGACACTGAGCTCCTACGAGCAGTACTTC
CASSSGTLSSYEQYF
>few|13|-|TRBJ1-2|TRBV7-2
TGTGCCAGCAGCACAGGGACCGGCTATGGCTACACCTTC
CASSTGTGYGYTF
>few|12|-|TRBJ2-2|TRBV27
TGTGCCAGCAGTTTATTGAGCGGGGAGCTGTTTTTT
CASSLLSGELFF
>-|15|-|TRBJ2-3|TRBV21-1
TGTGCCAGGCACGCCAGGGGACAGATATGGGATACGCAGTATTTT
CARHARGQIWDTQYF
>few|16|-|TRBJ1-6|TRBV15
TGTGCCACCAGCAGAGTTCGAGGTGGAGGTAATTCACCCCTCCACTTT
CATSRVRGGGNSPLHF
>few|13|-|TRBJ2-5|TRBV5-4
TGTGCCAGCAGCTTCAAGGGAGAAGAGACCCAGTACTTC
CASSFKGEETQYF
>few|14|TRBD1|TRBJ2-7|TRBV28
TGTGCCAGCATCTCACAGGGGGCTCTTAACGAGCAGTACTTC
CASISQGALNEQYF
>-|17|TRBD1|TRBJ2-2|TRBV7-6
TGTGCCAGCAGCTTAAGTAATCATGGGACAGGTGACCGGGAGCTGTTTTTT
CASSLSNHGTGDRELFF
>few|16|TRBD1|TRBJ1-1|TRBV9
TGTGCCAGCAGCGCACAGGGGGTGGGAGGGGAGACTGAAGCTTTCTTT
CASSAQGVGGETEAFF
>-|15|TRBD1|TRBJ1-1|TRBV18
TGTGCCAGCTCACTGGGACAGGGGATGAACACTGAAGCTTTCTTT
CASSLGQGMNTEAFF
>-|15|-|TRBJ1-2|TRBV7-3
TGTGCCAGCAGCTTCGCCCCTACAGCCCTCGAGGGCTACACCTTC
CASSFAPTALEGYTF
>few|15|-|TRBJ1-3|TRBV6-5
TGTGCCAGCTCCTACGGACATAGCTCTGGAAACACCATATATTTT
CASSYGHSSGNTIYF
>-|16|-|TRBJ1-1|TRBV13
TGTGCCAGCAGCTTAGCCCTAGGGGTGGGGCCACGCGGAGCTTTCTTT
CASSLALGVGPRGAFF
>few|14|-|TRBJ1-1|TRBV5-6
TGTGCCAGCAGCTCGGACAGCTCGAACACTGAAGCTTTCTTT
CASSSDSSNTEAFF
>-|15|TRBD1|TRBJ2-1|TRBV5-4
TGTGCCAGCAGCTATGGTGGGGACAGGGAAAATGAGCAGTTCTTC
CASSYGGDRENEQFF
>-|11|-|TRBJ1-2|TRBV20-1
TGCAGTGCTAGGGTAATCCAGGGTAACACCTTC
CSARVIQGNTF